Each of the 9 T cell receptor beta chains below was sequenced from the same sample in a study of cytomegalovirus exposure and HLA in healthy donors. PCR primers comprised 60 Vbeta and 13 Jbeta primers. TCRdb's copy holds only in-frame clones and misses some; the assay was immunoSEQ multiplex PCR. This sample has tens of thousands of clones, with just under 75% found just once. Sequencing was performed on PBMCs. These receptors all stem from a man under 40 in good health and CMV-seronegative.

The chain joins TRBV7-8 to TRBJ1-6; 7 bases align to TRBD1. Per the germline V gene, CDR1 is SGHVS and CDR2 is FQNEAQ. This CDR3 is 15 amino acids long. V was clipped by 1 base and J by 8 bases; unmatched bases: 5. CDR3 amino acids: CASSLVQGKHSPLHF. The CDR3 DNA is TGTGCCAGCAGCTTAGTACAGGGGAAACATTCACCCCTCCACTTT.

The rearrangement joins TRBV27 to TRBJ1-5; D unclear. V was pared by 6 bases and J by 4 bases, with 7 bases between. Germline V gene sequence: CDR1 MNHEY, CDR2 SMNVEV (reference sequence). The CDR3 totals 12 residues. The CDR3 DNA reads TGTGCCAGCAGCACCAGTAATCAGCCCCAGCATTTT. It codes for CASSTSNQPQHF.

The chain has TRBV10-2 and TRBJ2-1; 9 bases align to TRBD2. V shed 2 bases and J 4 bases; nucleotides not matched to a gene: 3. Germline V CDR1 and CDR2: WSHSY, SAAADI. CDR3 length: 15 amino acids. This chain's CDR3 is CASSEPSGGYNEQFF. The CDR3 DNA sequence: TGCGCCAGCAGTGAGCCCAGCGGGGGGTACAATGAGCAGTTCTTC.

This clone is categorized as medium-sized (0.01 to 0.1%). This chain links TRBV13 with TRBJ1-3, with unresolved D. Trimming cost V 3 bases and J 0 bases, with 15 bases left between them. The CDR3 is made up of 17 amino acids. Germline values: CDR1 PRHDT, CDR2 FYEKMQ (reference sequence). This chain's CDR3 is CASSFSAGRRSGNTIYF. Here the CDR3 DNA reads TGTGCCAGCAGCTTCTCGGCAGGCCGACGCTCTGGAAACACCATATATTTT.

The chain couples TRBV2 to TRBJ2-2; TRBD1 matches 10 bases. The CDR3 totals 15 residues. Germline V gives CDR1 SNHLY, CDR2 FYNNEI. Trimming removed 5 bases from V and 6 bases from J; junction bases left unmatched: 6. CDR3: CASSPDRGLSGELFF. The CDR3 bases are TGTGCCAGCAGTCCCGACAGGGGGCTTTCCGGGGAGCTGTTTTTT.

The chain joins TRBV5-1 to TRBJ2-5, with 9 bases fitting TRBD1. Germline V lookup: CDR1 SGHRS, CDR2 YFSETQ. CDR3 size: 18 residues. V lost 0 bases and J lost 3; bases outside the gene matches: 12. CDR3 sequence reads: CASSLGLSYRGLEETQYF. The CDR3 DNA sequence: TGCGCCAGCAGCTTGGGGCTCTCATACAGGGGGCTCGAAGAGACCCAGTACTTC.

The CDR3 loop is CAISGTGGYNEQFF. DNA for the CDR3: TGTGCCATCAGTGGGACGGGAGGGTACAATGAGCAGTTCTTC. This chain links TRBV10-3 with TRBJ2-1, with 8 bases aligning to TRBD2. This CDR3 spans 14 amino acids. Germline-derived CDR1 and CDR2 are ENHRY and SYGVKD. After removal of 4 bases from V and 4 bases from J, the junction contained 3 bases not matched to a gene.

The gene calls are TRBV11-1 and TRBJ2-7; 10 bases are shared with TRBD2. After removal of 5 bases from V and 7 bases from J, the junction contained 14 bases not matched to a gene. The CDR3 runs to 16 residues. CDR1 and CDR2 from the germline V gene are SGHAT and FQDESV (reference sequence). CDR3 loop: CASSKRTSGTLDEQYF. DNA for the CDR3: TGTGCCAGCAGCAAGAGAACTAGCGGGACCCTAGATGAGCAGTACTTC.

This clone has a handful of counts. This chain uses TRBV5-1 with TRBJ1-1; D unresolved. CDR1 is SGHRS, CDR2 YFSETQ, per germline. Between the trimmed V and J ends, which lost 8 bases and 5 bases, there was a span of 16 bases. This CDR3 comprises 13 residues. The CDR3 loop reads CARGREEFTEAFF. For the CDR3, the DNA is TGCGCCAGGGGCCGGGAAGAATTTACTGAAGCTTTCTTT.